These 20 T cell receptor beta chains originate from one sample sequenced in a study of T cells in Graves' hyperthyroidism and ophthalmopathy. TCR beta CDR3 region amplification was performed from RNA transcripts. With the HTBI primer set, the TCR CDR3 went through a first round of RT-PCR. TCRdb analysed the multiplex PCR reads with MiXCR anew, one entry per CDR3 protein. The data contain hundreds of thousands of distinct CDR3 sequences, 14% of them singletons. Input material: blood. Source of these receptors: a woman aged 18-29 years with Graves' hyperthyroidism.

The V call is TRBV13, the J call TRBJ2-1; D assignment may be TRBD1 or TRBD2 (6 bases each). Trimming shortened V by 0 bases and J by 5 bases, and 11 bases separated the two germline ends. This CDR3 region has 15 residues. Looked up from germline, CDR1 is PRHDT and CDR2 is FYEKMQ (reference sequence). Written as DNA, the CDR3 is TGTGCCAGCAGCTTAGGGGGGGGCTTCCACAATGAGCAGTTCTTC. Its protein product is CASSLGGGFHNEQFF.

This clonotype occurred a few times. As DNA, the CDR3 is TGTGCCTGGAGCCGGGGCACCGGGGAGCTGTTTTTT. Translation: CAWSRGTGELFF. J is TRBJ2-2 and V is TRBV30; TRBD2 is a possible D gene (5 bases). The CDR3 consists of 12 residues. Trimming took off 3 bases at V and 4 bases at J, with 6 bases between the two ends. CDR1 is GTSNPN, CDR2 SVGIG, per germline (reference sequence).

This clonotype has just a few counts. CDR3 protein: CASSLGGLDLLEQYF. CDR3 nucleotide sequence: TGTGCCAGCAGCTTAGGGGGACTAGACCTTCTCGAGCAGTACTTC. V gene TRBV7-9 combines with J gene TRBJ2-7, with TRBD2 identical over 8 bases. V lost 1 base and J lost 6; bases outside the gene matches: 8. The CDR3 contains 15 residues. The germline CDR1 and CDR2 sequences are SEHNR and FQNEAQ (reference sequence).

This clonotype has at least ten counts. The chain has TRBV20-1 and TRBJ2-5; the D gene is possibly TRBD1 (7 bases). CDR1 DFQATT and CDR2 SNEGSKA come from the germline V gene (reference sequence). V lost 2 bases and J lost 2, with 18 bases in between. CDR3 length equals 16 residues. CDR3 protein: CSARRGTAYGQETQYF. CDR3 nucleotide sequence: TGCAGTGCTAGACGCGGGACAGCCTACGGACAAGAGACCCAGTACTTC.

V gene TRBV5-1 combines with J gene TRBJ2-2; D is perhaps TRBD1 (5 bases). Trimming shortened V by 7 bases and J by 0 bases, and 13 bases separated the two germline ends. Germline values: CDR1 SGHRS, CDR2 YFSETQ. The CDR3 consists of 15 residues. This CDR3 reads CASGHSRANTGELFF. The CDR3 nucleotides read TGCGCCAGCGGCCATTCCAGGGCGAACACCGGGGAGCTGTTTTTT.

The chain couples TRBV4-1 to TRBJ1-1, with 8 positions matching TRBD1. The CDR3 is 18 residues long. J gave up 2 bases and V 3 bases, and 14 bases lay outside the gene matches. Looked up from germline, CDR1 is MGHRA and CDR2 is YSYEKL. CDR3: CASSHLRVRTGLNTEAFF. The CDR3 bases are TGCGCCAGCAGCCACCTAAGGGTGAGGACAGGGCTTAACACTGAAGCTTTCTTT.

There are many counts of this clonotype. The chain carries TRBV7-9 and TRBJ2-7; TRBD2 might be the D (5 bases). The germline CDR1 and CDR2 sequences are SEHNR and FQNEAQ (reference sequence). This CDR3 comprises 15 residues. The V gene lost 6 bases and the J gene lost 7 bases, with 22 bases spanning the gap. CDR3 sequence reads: CASSVSGIPPREQYF. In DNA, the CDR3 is TGTGCCAGCAGTGTTTCCGGGATCCCGCCTCGGGAGCAGTACTTC.

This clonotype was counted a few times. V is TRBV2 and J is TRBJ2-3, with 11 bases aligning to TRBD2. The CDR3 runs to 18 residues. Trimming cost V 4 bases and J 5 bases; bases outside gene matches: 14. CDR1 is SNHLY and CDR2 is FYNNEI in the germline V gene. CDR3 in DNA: TGTGCCAGCAGTGTCAAGGTAGCGGGAGGGCCTGAGGAAGATACGCAGTATTTT. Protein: CASSVKVAGGPEEDTQYF. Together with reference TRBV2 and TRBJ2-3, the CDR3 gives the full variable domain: EPEVTQTPSHQVTQMGQEVILRCVPISNHLYFYWYRQILGQKVEFLVSFYNNEISEKSEIFDDQFSVERPDGSNFTLKIRSTKLEDSAMYFCASSVKVAGGPEEDTQYFGPGTRLTVL.

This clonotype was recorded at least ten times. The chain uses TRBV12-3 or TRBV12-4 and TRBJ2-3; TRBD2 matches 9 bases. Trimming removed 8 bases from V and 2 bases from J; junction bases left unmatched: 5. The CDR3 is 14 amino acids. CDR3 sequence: CASVQREATDTQYF. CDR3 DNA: TGTGCCAGCGTACAGCGGGAGGCCACAGATACGCAGTATTTT.

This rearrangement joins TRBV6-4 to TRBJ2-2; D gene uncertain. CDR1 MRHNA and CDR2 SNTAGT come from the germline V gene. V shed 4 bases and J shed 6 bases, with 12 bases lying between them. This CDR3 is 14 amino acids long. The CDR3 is CASSVRPRAGELFF. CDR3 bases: TGTGCCAGCAGTGTACGACCACGGGCCGGGGAGCTGTTTTTT.

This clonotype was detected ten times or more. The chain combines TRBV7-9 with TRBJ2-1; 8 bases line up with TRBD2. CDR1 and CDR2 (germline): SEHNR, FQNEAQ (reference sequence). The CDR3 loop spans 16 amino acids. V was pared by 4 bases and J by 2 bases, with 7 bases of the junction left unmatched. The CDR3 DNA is TGTGCCAGCAGCTACCCGCTAGCGGGTACCTACAATGAGCAGTTCTTC. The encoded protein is CASSYPLAGTYNEQFF. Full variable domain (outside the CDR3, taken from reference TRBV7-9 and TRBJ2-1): DTGVSQNPRHKITKRGQNVTFRCDPISEHNRLYWYRQTLGQGPEFLTYFQNEAQLEKSRLLSDRFSAERPKGSFSTLEIQRTEQGDSAMYLCASSYPLAGTYNEQFFGPGTRLTVL.

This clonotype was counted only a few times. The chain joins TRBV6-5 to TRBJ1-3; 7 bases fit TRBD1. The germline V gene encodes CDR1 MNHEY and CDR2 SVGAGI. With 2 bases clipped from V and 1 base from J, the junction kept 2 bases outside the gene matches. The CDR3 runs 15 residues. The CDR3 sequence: CASSYDRVSGNTIYF. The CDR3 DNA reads TGTGCCAGCAGTTACGACAGGGTTTCTGGAAACACCATATATTTT.

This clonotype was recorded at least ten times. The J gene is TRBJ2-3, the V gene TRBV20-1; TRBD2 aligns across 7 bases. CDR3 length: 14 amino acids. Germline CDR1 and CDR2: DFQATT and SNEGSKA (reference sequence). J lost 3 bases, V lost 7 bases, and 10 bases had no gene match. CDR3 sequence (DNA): TGCAGTGTCCTGCGCAGGGAGGGTACAGATACGCAGTATTTT. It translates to CSVLRREGTDTQYF.

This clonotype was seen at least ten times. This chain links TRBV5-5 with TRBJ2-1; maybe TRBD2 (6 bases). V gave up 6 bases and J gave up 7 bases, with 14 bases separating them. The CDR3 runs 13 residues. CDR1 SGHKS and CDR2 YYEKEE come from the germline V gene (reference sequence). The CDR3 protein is CASTTAGRNEQFF. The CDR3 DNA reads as TGTGCCAGCACCACGGCAGGGAGGAATGAGCAGTTCTTC. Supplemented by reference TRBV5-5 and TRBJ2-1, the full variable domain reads DAGVTQSPTHLIKTRGQQVTLRCSPISGHKSVSWYQQVLGQGPQFIFQYYEKEERGRGNFPDRFSARQFPNYSSELNVNALLLGDSALYLCASTTAGRNEQFFGPGTRLTVL.

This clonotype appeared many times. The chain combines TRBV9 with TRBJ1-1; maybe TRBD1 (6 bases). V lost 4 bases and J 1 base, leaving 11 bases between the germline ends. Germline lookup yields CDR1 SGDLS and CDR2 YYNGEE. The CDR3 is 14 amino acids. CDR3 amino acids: CASSRQDQNTEAFF. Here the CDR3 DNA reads TGTGCCAGCAGCAGACAGGATCAGAACACTGAAGCTTTCTTT.

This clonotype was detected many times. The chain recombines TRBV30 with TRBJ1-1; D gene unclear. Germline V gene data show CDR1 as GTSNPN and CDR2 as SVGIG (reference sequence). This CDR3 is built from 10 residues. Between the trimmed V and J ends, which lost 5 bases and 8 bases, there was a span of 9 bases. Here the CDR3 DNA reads TGTGCCTGGGGTAGAGGGGAAGCTTTCTTT. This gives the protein CAWGRGEAFF.

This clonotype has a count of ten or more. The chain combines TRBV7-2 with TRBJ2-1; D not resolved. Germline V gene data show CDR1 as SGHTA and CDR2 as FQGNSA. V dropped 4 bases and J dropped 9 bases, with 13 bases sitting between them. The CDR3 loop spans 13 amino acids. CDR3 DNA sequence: TGTGCCAGCAGCTCTGCATACTCTAGTGAGCAGTTCTTC. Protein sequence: CASSSAYSSEQFF.

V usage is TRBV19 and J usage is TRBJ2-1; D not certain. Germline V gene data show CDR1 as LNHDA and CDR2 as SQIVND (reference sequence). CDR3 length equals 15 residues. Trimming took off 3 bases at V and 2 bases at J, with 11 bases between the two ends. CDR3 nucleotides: TGTGCCAGTAGTATTACTGCGCTCCCCTACAATGAGCAGTTCTTC. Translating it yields CASSITALPYNEQFF. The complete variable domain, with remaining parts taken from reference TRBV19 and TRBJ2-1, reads DGGITQSPKYLFRKEGQNVTLSCEQNLNHDAMYWYRQDPGQGLRLIYYSQIVNDFQKGDIAEGYSVSREKKESFPLTVTSAQKNPTAFYLCASSITALPYNEQFFGPGTRLTVL.

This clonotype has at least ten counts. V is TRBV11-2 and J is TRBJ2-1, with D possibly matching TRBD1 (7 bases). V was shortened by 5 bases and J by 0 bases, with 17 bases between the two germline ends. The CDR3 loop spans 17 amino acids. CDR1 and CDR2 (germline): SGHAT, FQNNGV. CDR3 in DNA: TGTGCCAGCAGCCGTGTCAGGGGGGCGAGCTCCTACAATGAGCAGTTCTTC. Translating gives CASSRVRGASSYNEQFF.

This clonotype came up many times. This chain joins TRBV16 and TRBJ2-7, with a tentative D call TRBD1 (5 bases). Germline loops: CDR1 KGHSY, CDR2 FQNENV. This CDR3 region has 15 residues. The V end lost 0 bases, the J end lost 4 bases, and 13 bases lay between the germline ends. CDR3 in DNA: TGTGCCAGCAGCCAATCAGCAGGCCAGGGATACGAGCAGTACTTC. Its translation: CASSQSAGQGYEQYF.